These 20 T cell receptor beta chains were all obtained from the same sample, sequenced in a study of Graves' ophthalmopathy and Graves' hyperthyroidism listed by TCRdb under 2018. Reads for this sample came from an Illumina HiSeq 2000. For repertoire sequencing, the TCR beta CDR3 regions were amplified from RNA transcripts. The first round was an RT-PCR using HTBI primers with the Qiagen OneStep RT-PCR kit, and this first round was followed by a second-round multiplex PCR, then size selection and purification. TCRdb reran the public reads through fastp at Q25 and MiXCR, keeping productive beta chains. Identical CDR3 proteins give one entry, which carries the most common genes and DNA. In all, the sample holds about 700,000 distinct CDR3 sequences, and about 40% of those were seen once. The ten largest clones capture roughly 3% of the sample. The sample was peripheral blood. The receptors shown here come from an adult man with Graves' ophthalmopathy.

The chain employs TRBV29-1 and TRBJ2-7; no reliable D call. The CDR3 loop spans 10 amino acids. Germline CDR1 reads SQVTM; CDR2 reads ANQGSEA. The ends were cut back, 8 bases at V and 7 bases at J, with 12 bases in the middle. The CDR3 region has the DNA TGCAGCAGCCCTGGCGGTGAGCAGTACTTC. The encoded protein is CSSPGGEQYF.

This clonotype occurred many times. The rearrangement links TRBV27 to TRBJ2-5, with TRBD2 as a possible D gene (5 bases). CDR1 MNHEY and CDR2 SMNVEV come from the germline V gene (reference sequence). The CDR3 extends over 14 amino acids. V lost 2 bases to trimming and J lost 4 bases, with 11 bases between them. CDR3 amino acids: CASSLVGRPETQYF. The CDR3 DNA reads as TGTGCCAGCAGTTTAGTTGGGAGACCAGAGACCCAGTACTTC.

This sequence joins TRBV30 and TRBJ2-2; no reliable D call. The CDR3 consists of 11 residues. V lost 7 bases and J lost 4, with 7 bases in between. CDR1 is GTSNPN and CDR2 is SVGIG in the germline V gene (reference sequence). CDR3 sequence reads: CAFLTTGELFF. The CDR3 DNA reads as TGTGCCTTCTTAACCACCGGGGAGCTGTTTTTT.

The chain joins TRBV30 to TRBJ2-5, with a possible D match to TRBD2 (5 bases). The germline gives CDR1 GTSNPN, CDR2 SVGIG (reference sequence). The V end lost 5 bases, the J end lost 0 bases, and 10 bases lay between the germline ends. The CDR3 totals 13 residues. The chain's CDR3 is CAWGGSNQETQYF. DNA of the CDR3: TGTGCCTGGGGAGGCTCCAACCAAGAGACCCAGTACTTC.

Only a few counts were recorded for this clonotype. J is TRBJ1-6 and V is TRBV2; TRBD1 matches at 7 bases. V shed 2 bases and J 3 bases; nucleotides not matched to a gene: 4. The CDR3 spans 16 residues. Germline V gene sequence: CDR1 SNHLY, CDR2 FYNNEI. The CDR3 loop is CASSEPGTDYNSPLHF. CDR3 nucleotides: TGTGCCAGCAGTGAACCCGGGACAGACTATAATTCACCCCTCCACTTT.

The chain employs TRBV5-4 and TRBJ1-1, with 7 bases fitting TRBD1. The CDR3 is made up of 15 amino acids. Germline V CDR1 and CDR2: SGHNT, YYREEE (reference sequence). Trimming at V came to 4 bases and at J to 3 bases, leaving 9 bases not matched to a gene. The CDR3 spells CASSPRQGADTEAFF. The CDR3 DNA sequence: TGTGCCAGCAGCCCCCGACAGGGAGCTGACACTGAAGCTTTCTTT. The full variable domain, completed using reference TRBV5-4 and TRBJ1-1, is ETGVTQSPTHLIKTRGQQVTLRCSSQSGHNTVSWYQQALGQGPQFIFQYYREEENGRGNFPPRFSGLQFPNYSSELNVNALELDDSALYLCASSPRQGADTEAFFGQGTRLTVV.

This clonotype was seen many times. The chain has TRBV4-1 and TRBJ2-7; D remains unclear. Between the trimmed V and J ends, which lost 1 base and 1 base, there was a span of 8 bases. The germline gives CDR1 MGHRA, CDR2 YSYEKL. The CDR3 has 14 residues. The CDR3 loop is CASSQGWRSYEQYF. The DNA for the CDR3 is TGCGCCAGCAGCCAAGGTTGGCGATCCTACGAGCAGTACTTC.

This clonotype was counted at least ten times. CDR3 in DNA: TGCGCCAGCAGCTTGGACACGCGAAGGGAAGCTTTCTTT. Protein sequence: CASSLDTRREAFF. V is TRBV5-1 and J is TRBJ1-1; no reliable D call. The ends were cut back, 0 bases at V and 8 bases at J, with 11 bases in the middle. Germline CDR1 SGHRS, CDR2 YFSETQ. The CDR3 sequence is 13 residues long.

This clonotype was seen repeatedly, ten times or more. This sequence joins TRBV20-1 and TRBJ1-5; the D gene is possibly TRBD1 (5 bases). Germline assignment: CDR1 DFQATT and CDR2 SNEGSKA (reference sequence). V gave up 3 bases and J gave up 7 bases, with 13 bases separating them. This CDR3 has 13 amino acids. The chain's CDR3 is CSARVGAGQPQHF. The CDR3 nucleotides are TGCAGTGCTAGGGTAGGGGCCGGACAGCCCCAGCATTTT.

This chain connects TRBV29-1 to TRBJ2-5; D is perhaps TRBD1 or TRBD2 (7 bases each). Germline V lookup: CDR1 SQVTM, CDR2 ANQGSEA. The CDR3 is 11 residues long. The CDR3 DNA follows: TGCAGGGGAGGGGGCAAGGAGACCCAGTACTTC. Encoded protein: CRGGGKETQYF.

This clonotype was counted many times. One end of the junction fails to match germline, which may point to a read error. This chain uses TRBV2 with TRBJ2-7; D is undetermined. The CDR3 extends over 10 amino acids. From germline, CDR1 is SNHLY and CDR2 FYNNEI. The chain's CDR3 is CASSEAHTAF. CDR3 DNA sequence: TGTGCCAGCAGTGAAGCGCACACCGCCTTC.

In its sample, this clonotype was seen many times. The J gene is TRBJ2-5, the V gene TRBV20-1; TRBD2 matches 9 bases. This CDR3 contains 15 residues. CDR1 is DFQATT and CDR2 is SNEGSKA in the germline V gene (reference sequence). The J segment lost 3 bases and the V segment lost 0 bases, leaving 5 bases of the junction unmatched. This CDR3 reads CSAREGSGSEETQYF. The CDR3 DNA follows: TGCAGTGCTAGAGAAGGTAGCGGGAGTGAAGAGACCCAGTACTTC.

A word on this clonotype: A much larger clone sits a single nucleotide away, making a read error possible. The chain uses TRBV9 and TRBJ1-4; TRBD1 matches 9 bases. Germline-derived CDR1 and CDR2 are SGDLS and YYNGEE. V trimming: 4 bases; J trimming: 8 bases; junction bases outside the gene matches: 9. The CDR3 contains 15 residues. The CDR3 DNA reads TGTGCCAGCAGCCGCGGGACAGGGCTTTGGGAAAAACTGTTTTTT. This encodes CASSRGTGLWEKLFF.

Here the CDR3 DNA reads TGTGCCAGCAGTTACTCGGCAGGGGGAGGCTACACCTTC. Residues: CASSYSAGGGYTF. This chain uses TRBV6-5 with TRBJ1-2; 7 positions match TRBD1. Germline CDR1 and CDR2: MNHEY and SVGAGI. Trimming removed 0 bases from V and 8 bases from J; junction bases left unmatched: 3. This CDR3 contains 13 residues.

About this clonotype itself: A clone one base away is much larger, so this may be a read error. The chain combines TRBV10-3 with TRBJ1-1, with D hard to call. Trimming removed 5 bases at V and 3 bases at J, with 13 bases between. Germline CDR1 ENHRY, CDR2 SYGVKD. This CDR3 spans 14 amino acids. DNA of the CDR3: TGTGCCATCAGTTACGAGGGTGTGGACACTGAAGCTTTCTTT. It codes for CAISYEGVDTEAFF.

The chain is built from TRBV4-1 and TRBJ1-2; D is ambiguous. From germline, CDR1 is MGHRA and CDR2 YSYEKL. V was cut by 1 base and J by 4 bases, with 16 bases left in between. The CDR3 loop spans 16 amino acids. CDR3: CASSQVDGSLGYGYTF. Written as DNA, the CDR3 is TGCGCCAGCAGCCAAGTGGACGGCAGTCTGGGCTATGGCTACACCTTC.

This clonotype was seen at least ten times. The rearrangement links TRBV19 to TRBJ1-2; D gene unclear. Deletions cut 3 bases from V and 8 bases from J, with 13 bases between. The CDR3 spans 13 residues. Germline V gives CDR1 LNHDA, CDR2 SQIVND (reference sequence). This chain's CDR3 is CASSIQVRVGYTF. The CDR3 nucleotides are TGTGCCAGTAGTATCCAAGTGAGGGTCGGCTACACCTTC.

About this clonotype itself: This may arise from a read error, as a much more abundant clone is one base away. This chain connects TRBV29-1 to TRBJ2-7; the D gene is possibly TRBD1 (5 bases). Germline CDR1 reads SQVTM; CDR2 reads ANQGSEA. The CDR3 is 12 residues long. CDR3 loop: CNVRAGPYEQYF. The DNA for the CDR3 is TGCAACGTTAGGGCAGGGCCCTACGAGCAGTACTTC.

CDR3 sequence: CASSRPGTGEITGYGYTF. CDR3 in DNA: TGTGCCAGCAGTAGACCCGGGACAGGGGAAATTACGGGCTATGGCTACACCTTC. The J gene is TRBJ1-2, the V gene TRBV2; 10 bases align to TRBD1. Trimming took 5 bases from V and 4 from J; bases not matched to a gene: 16. Germline assignment: CDR1 SNHLY and CDR2 FYNNEI. The CDR3 loop spans 18 amino acids.

This clonotype was picked up a small number of times. This sequence joins TRBV7-3 and TRBJ2-2; D not certain. The germline CDR1 and CDR2 sequences are SGHTA and FQGTGA. Trimming pared 5 bases from V and 4 bases from J, leaving 23 bases between. This CDR3 is 18 amino acids long. The CDR3 nucleotides are TGTGCCAGCAGCCCACACGGAGTGGACCCCCCGGGCACCGGGGAGCTGTTTTTT. It is translated as CASSPHGVDPPGTGELFF.